The source of this TCR beta chain is a study of cytomegalovirus exposure and HLA in healthy donors. Primers included in the PCR were 60 Vbeta and 13 Jbeta primers. Sequencing was performed with immunoSEQ multiplex PCR; in TCRdb, only in-frame clones are kept and a portion is missing. The sample includes around 180,000 clones, around 77% of them seen just once. Germline V gene sequence: CDR1 MNHNS, CDR2 SASEGT. V was shortened by 6 bases and J by 5 bases, with 17 bases between the two germline ends. The CDR3 loop spans 14 amino acids. The source is a man in his sixties in good health and CMV-seronegative. The sample comprised PBMCs. The genes are TRBV6-1 and TRBJ2-7; D may be TRBD2 (6 bases). The CDR3: CASRQLRGFHEQYF. CDR3 nucleotide sequence: TGTGCCAGCAGACAACTACGGGGGTTCCACGAGCAGTACTTC.